A selection of T cell receptor beta chains follows, all from one sample in a study of cytomegalovirus exposure and HLA in healthy donors. Data came from immunoSEQ multiplex PCR; TCRdb stores just in-frame clones and leaves some out. The data contain 80,000 to 100,000 clones, over 65% of them seen just once; the ten biggest clones take up 16%. The sequenced sample was PBMCs. These receptor sequences come from a woman younger than 30 in good health and CMV-seropositive. CDR3s include the opening cysteine and the closing phenylalanine or tryptophan. The order of the fields is D gene, clone size, V gene, J gene, CDR3 DNA, CDR3 protein. The D gene is left open where the match is weak. A row's size may be missing; if present it is once, few, many or a size class.

d_gene: .
abundance: .
v_gene: TRBV28
j_gene: TRBJ1-2
CDR3nt: TGTGCCAGCAGTTTACAGACAGGTCCTAGGGGCTACACCTTC
CDR3aa: CASSLQTGPRGYTF

d_gene: TRBD1
abundance: .
v_gene: TRBV5-1
j_gene: TRBJ1-1
CDR3nt: TGCGCCAGCAGCGATACGACAGGGAGGAGGACTGAAGCTTTCTTT
CDR3aa: CASSDTTGRRTEAFF

d_gene: TRBD1
abundance: few
v_gene: TRBV28
j_gene: TRBJ1-5
CDR3nt: TGTGCCAGCAGCCTCCGGACAGGGGGTCCCCAGCATTTT
CDR3aa: CASSLRTGGPQHF

d_gene: TRBD1
abundance: once
v_gene: TRBV7-3
j_gene: TRBJ2-3
CDR3nt: TGTGCCAGCAGCGGCGGGACAGGCTCTCATACGCAGTATTTT
CDR3aa: CASSGGTGSHTQYF

d_gene: TRBD2
abundance: .
v_gene: TRBV28
j_gene: TRBJ2-4
CDR3nt: TGTGCCAGCAGACCCCTAGGGGCTAGCGGGAGATCAGACATTCAGTACTTC
CDR3aa: CASRPLGASGRSDIQYF

d_gene: .
abundance: few
v_gene: TRBV6-1
j_gene: TRBJ1-1
CDR3nt: TGTGCCAGCAGGAGGACGGGGGTGAACACTGAAGCTTTCTTT
CDR3aa: CASRRTGVNTEAFF

d_gene: .
abundance: .
v_gene: TRBV5-1
j_gene: TRBJ1-1
CDR3nt: TGCGCCAGCAGCATAAAGACAGCCCCGAGTGTCACTGAAGCTTTCTTT
CDR3aa: CASSIKTAPSVTEAFF

d_gene: .
abundance: .
v_gene: TRBV7-9
j_gene: TRBJ1-3
CDR3nt: TGTGCCAGCAGCATTAGGGGGAGCCCCAGGGACACCATATATTTT
CDR3aa: CASSIRGSPRDTIYF

d_gene: TRBD1
abundance: .
v_gene: TRBV18
j_gene: TRBJ1-3
CDR3nt: TGTGCCAGCTCACCCACAGGGGCGGAAAACACCATATATTTT
CDR3aa: CASSPTGAENTIYF

d_gene: .
abundance: .
v_gene: TRBV19
j_gene: TRBJ1-4
CDR3nt: TGTGCCAGTAGTTGGGGGCGACAAAATGAAAAACTGTTTTTT
CDR3aa: CASSWGRQNEKLFF

d_gene: .
abundance: .
v_gene: TRBV7-9
j_gene: TRBJ1-4
CDR3nt: TGTGCCAGCAGCTTGGCCGGGATCAATGAAAAACTGTTTTTT
CDR3aa: CASSLAGINEKLFF

d_gene: .
abundance: few
v_gene: TRBV19
j_gene: TRBJ2-2
CDR3nt: TGTGCCAGTAGCCCTCTTAACACCGGGGAGCTGTTTTTT
CDR3aa: CASSPLNTGELFF

d_gene: .
abundance: .
v_gene: TRBV30
j_gene: TRBJ1-1
CDR3nt: TGTGCCTGGAGTGTACGGGGGGGGACTGAAGCTTTCTTT
CDR3aa: CAWSVRGGTEAFF

d_gene: TRBD1
abundance: .
v_gene: TRBV5-4
j_gene: TRBJ2-7
CDR3nt: TGTGCCAGCAGCCGGACAGGGATATCCTACGAGCAGTACTTC
CDR3aa: CASSRTGISYEQYF

d_gene: .
abundance: few
v_gene: TRBV4-3
j_gene: TRBJ2-7
CDR3nt: TGCGCCAGCAGCCAAGATTCTGGAGGTATCACCCACGAGCAGTACTTC
CDR3aa: CASSQDSGGITHEQYF

d_gene: TRBD1
abundance: .
v_gene: TRBV15
j_gene: TRBJ1-1
CDR3nt: TGTGCCACCAGCAGGACAGGGCTACGGAACACTGAAGCTTTCTTT
CDR3aa: CATSRTGLRNTEAFF

d_gene: TRBD1
abundance: .
v_gene: TRBV5-1
j_gene: TRBJ1-3
CDR3nt: TGCGCCAGCAGCTTGGCGCCGACAGGGAGCTCTGGAAACACCATATATTTT
CDR3aa: CASSLAPTGSSGNTIYF

d_gene: TRBD2
abundance: .
v_gene: TRBV2
j_gene: TRBJ2-3
CDR3nt: TGTGCCAGCATCAGGCGGGGGATGACTAGCACAGATACGCAGTATTTT
CDR3aa: CASIRRGMTSTDTQYF

d_gene: TRBD1
abundance: .
v_gene: TRBV7-2
j_gene: TRBJ1-2
CDR3nt: TGTGCCAGCAGCCCGAGGACAGGGCTCTATGGCTACACCTTC
CDR3aa: CASSPRTGLYGYTF

d_gene: TRBD1
abundance: .
v_gene: TRBV7-6
j_gene: TRBJ2-7
CDR3nt: TGTGCCAGCAGCTTAGGAGGGGGACAGGGGTACGAGCAGTACTTC
CDR3aa: CASSLGGGQGYEQYF

d_gene: .
abundance: .
v_gene: TRBV7-2
j_gene: TRBJ1-1
CDR3nt: TGTGCCAGCAGCCCCCCCGGGACTCGAAACACTGAAGCTTTCTTT
CDR3aa: CASSPPGTRNTEAFF

d_gene: TRBD1
abundance: .
v_gene: TRBV28
j_gene: TRBJ1-3
CDR3nt: TGTGCCAGCAGCACAGACAGGGGGGGACTGAGAAACACCATATATTTT
CDR3aa: CASSTDRGGLRNTIYF

d_gene: TRBD1
abundance: .
v_gene: TRBV7-3
j_gene: TRBJ1-1
CDR3nt: TGTGCCAGCAGCTCCACAGGGGAGAACACTGAAGCTTTCTTT
CDR3aa: CASSSTGENTEAFF